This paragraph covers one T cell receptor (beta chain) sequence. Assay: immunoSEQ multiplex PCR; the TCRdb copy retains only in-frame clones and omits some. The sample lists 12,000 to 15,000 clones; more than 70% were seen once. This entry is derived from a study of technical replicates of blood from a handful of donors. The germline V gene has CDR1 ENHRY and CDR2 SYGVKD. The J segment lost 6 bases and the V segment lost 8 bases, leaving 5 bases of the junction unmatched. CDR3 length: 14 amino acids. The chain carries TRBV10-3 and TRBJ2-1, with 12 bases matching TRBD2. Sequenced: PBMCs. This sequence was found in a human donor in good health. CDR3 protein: CAIAGLAGFNEQFF. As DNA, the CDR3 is TGTGCCATCGCGGGACTAGCGGGCTTCAATGAGCAGTTCTTC.